Presented here are 13 T cell receptor beta chains from one specimen sequenced in a study of CD8+CD57+ T cells in acquired aplastic anemia. Genomic DNA templated the TCR beta VDJ and CDR3 profiling. TCRdb used MiXCR to reprocess the reads, holding one entry per CDR3 protein. The sample shows some 160,000 distinct CDR3 sequences, around 43% of them seen only once. Patients picked for sequencing had shown CD8+CD57+ cell expansion detected by flow cytometry. Sample: sorted CD4+, CD8+, or CD8+CD57+ T cells (not recorded which) from PBMCs. Receptor source: a human donor with aplastic anemia.

The chain carries TRBV10-2 and TRBJ2-7; D not certain. Trimming stripped 3 bases from V and 5 bases from J, with 11 bases between. This CDR3 contains 13 residues. Germline V gives CDR1 WSHSY, CDR2 SAAADI. The CDR3 protein is CASSDPEGNEQYF. The CDR3 DNA follows: TGCGCCAGCAGTGACCCCGAAGGGAACGAGCAGTACTTC.

This clonotype has ten or more counts. This rearrangement joins TRBV2 to TRBJ2-1; 8 positions agree with TRBD2. The CDR3 consists of 14 residues. With V trimmed by 4 bases and J by 7 bases, 6 bases remained unmatched. The germline V gene encodes CDR1 SNHLY and CDR2 FYNNEI. The CDR3 loop is CASSGEREYNEQFF. For the CDR3, the DNA is TGTGCCAGCAGTGGAGAGCGGGAGTATAATGAGCAGTTCTTC.

The chain couples TRBV24-1 to TRBJ2-1; 7 bases are shared with TRBD2. CDR1 and CDR2 (germline): KGHDR, SFDVKD. V shed 9 bases, J shed 10 bases, and the junction held 14 bases outside the gene matches. The CDR3 loop spans 14 amino acids. CDR3 protein: CATSLATSLREQFF. In DNA form, the CDR3 reads TGTGCCACCTCCTTGGCGACTAGCTTGAGGGAGCAGTTCTTC.

This clonotype has more than one count but fewer than ten. The rearrangement joins TRBV6-2 or TRBV6-3 to TRBJ2-1, with 8 bases identical to TRBD2. Trimming cost V 2 bases and J 9 bases; bases outside gene matches: 9. CDR1 MNHEY and CDR2 SVGEGT come from the germline V gene. The CDR3 extends over 15 amino acids. The DNA of the CDR3 is TGTGCCAGCAGTTACGACGGGACTAGAGGGGGTGAGCAGTTCTTC. Amino acids: CASSYDGTRGGEQFF.

This chain uses TRBV27 with TRBJ2-3; D might be TRBD2 (6 bases). Germline values: CDR1 MNHEY, CDR2 SMNVEV (reference sequence). The CDR3 runs 15 residues. V was shortened by 2 bases and J by 0 bases, with 9 bases between the two germline ends. Written as DNA, the CDR3 is TGTGCCAGCAGTTTAAAGCGGGTCAGCACAGATACGCAGTATTTT. It codes for CASSLKRVSTDTQYF.

The V and J genes are TRBV19 and TRBJ1-1, with D unclear. The CDR3 length is 13 residues. V was cut by 4 bases and J by 9 bases, with 15 bases left in between. CDR1 is LNHDA, CDR2 SQIVND, per germline (reference sequence). The CDR3 spells CASSTGRPTQAFF. CDR3 nucleotides: TGTGCCAGTAGTACAGGACGCCCGACGCAAGCTTTCTTT.

This rearrangement joins TRBV6-5 to TRBJ1-5; perhaps TRBD1 as D (5 bases). Germline V gene lookup returns CDR1 MNHEY and CDR2 SVGAGI. V was clipped by 7 bases and J by 3 bases, with 19 bases between them. This CDR3 region has 16 residues. In nucleotides, the CDR3 is TGTGCCAGCACCTCACTCGAGACAGCCCTCAATCAGCCCCAGCATTTT. Encoded protein: CASTSLETALNQPQHF.

In this sample, this clonotype turned up once. V gene TRBV7-9 combines with J gene TRBJ2-7, with 11 nucleotides matching TRBD2. V shed 5 bases, J shed 3 bases, and the junction held 6 bases outside the gene matches. This CDR3 is built from 15 residues. Germline values: CDR1 SEHNR, CDR2 FQNEAQ (reference sequence). Here the CDR3 reads CASSPRTSGFYEQYF. CDR3 coding DNA: TGTGCCAGCAGCCCCAGGACTAGCGGGTTCTACGAGCAGTACTTC.

The sample holds many counts of this clonotype. V is TRBV7-8 and J is TRBJ1-4; TRBD1 agrees at 9 bases. The V and J ends lost 3 bases and 10 bases, in that order; junction bases with no gene match: 18. The CDR3 is 18 residues long. Germline values: CDR1 SGHVS, CDR2 FQNEAQ. The CDR3 spells CASSLPSGTGIATGKLFF. CDR3 in DNA: TGTGCCAGCAGCTTGCCCTCCGGGACAGGGATTGCAACTGGAAAACTGTTTTTT. The whole variable domain, filled in from reference TRBV7-8 and TRBJ1-4, reads GAGVSQSPRYKVAKRGQDVALRCDPISGHVSLFWYQQALGQGPEFLTYFQNEAQLDKSGLPSDRFFAERPEGSVSTLKIQRTQQEDSAVYLCASSLPSGTGIATGKLFFGSGTQLSVL.

This clonotype was detected only a few times. The V and J genes are TRBV2 and TRBJ2-7, with TRBD1 as a possible D gene (5 bases). This CDR3 comprises 13 residues. Germline CDR1 reads SNHLY; CDR2 reads FYNNEI. Trimming removed 11 bases at V and 7 bases at J, with 21 bases between. The CDR3 DNA sequence: TGTGCCGGCGCACAACAGGAGAAGGGAGAGCAGTACTTC. This gives the protein CAGAQQEKGEQYF.

This clonotype appeared many times. The V call is TRBV10-3, the J call TRBJ1-2; D gene uncertain. Per the germline V gene, CDR1 is ENHRY and CDR2 is SYGVKD. The CDR3 totals 16 residues. With 0 bases removed from V and 1 base from J, the gap between germline ends came to 12 bases. In DNA form, the CDR3 reads TGTGCCATCAGTGAGTCGACGGGGAGGATTAACTATGGCTACACCTTC. Its translation: CAISESTGRINYGYTF.

This clonotype was seen at least ten times. This rearrangement joins TRBV15 to TRBJ2-7; 10 bases map to TRBD1. This CDR3 contains 16 residues. Germline V gives CDR1 LNHNV, CDR2 YYDKDF (reference sequence). J gave up 5 bases and V 1 base, and 8 bases lay outside the gene matches. CDR3: CATSRVGTGVKNEQYV. CDR3 in DNA: TGTGCCACCAGCAGAGTAGGGACAGGGGTTAAGAACGAGCAGTACGTC.

This clonotype was counted ten times or more. This could be a read error, since a much larger clone is one nucleotide away. This chain connects TRBV7-9 to TRBJ1-2; D is uncertain. Germline assignment: CDR1 SEHNR and CDR2 FQNEAQ (reference sequence). V was trimmed by 5 bases and J by 4 bases, leaving 8 bases between them. The CDR3 has 12 amino acids. The CDR3 DNA is TGTGCCAGCAGCCCCGACGGCTATGGCTACACCTTC. Residues: CASSPDGYGYTF.